Listed below are T cell receptor beta chains from one sample, sequenced in a study of graft-versus-host responses after intestinal transplantation. No antigen is known for these receptors. Assay used: immunoSEQ multiplex PCR; TCRdb lists only in-frame clones, some missing. The sample includes 75,000 to 100,000 clones, approximately 92% of them seen just once. Sequencing used unstimulated CD8+ T cells sorted from spleen or lymph node cells, obtained before intestinal transplant. Receptors originate from a human donor who received an intestinal transplant. Both conserved end residues are part of each CDR3. The order of the fields is J gene, V gene, clone size, D gene, CDR3 protein, CDR3 DNA. D genes are given only for firm matches. Size is omitted from some rows. Given values are once, few, many or a class for expanded clones.

>TRBJ1-6|TRBV6-5|-|TRBD1
CASSYLPEGASPLHF
TGTGCCAGCAGTTATCTCCCCGAGGGGGCGTCACCCCTCCACTTT
>TRBJ1-1|TRBV6-5|few|TRBD1
CASSLWTGGGTEAFF
TGTGCCAGCAGTCTCTGGACAGGCGGAGGCACTGAAGCTTTCTTT
>TRBJ2-7|TRBV7-8|once|TRBD1
CASSLARTDRPSYEQYF
TGTGCCAGCAGCTTAGCACGCACGGACAGGCCTTCCTACGAGCAGTACTTC
>TRBJ2-2|TRBV28|-|-
CASSLRGPGELFF
TGTGCCAGCAGCCTCAGGGGTCCCGGGGAGCTGTTTTTT
>TRBJ1-6|TRBV6-5|-|-
CASSYSTGSPLHF
TGTGCCAGCAGTTACTCCACCGGTTCACCCCTCCACTTT
>TRBJ2-5|TRBV6-1|-|-
CASSEKPDKWEETQYF
TGTGCCAGCAGTGAAAAACCGGACAAGTGGGAAGAGACCCAGTACTTC
>TRBJ2-7|TRBV4-2|-|-
CASSQEDQQDSYEQYF
TGTGCCAGCAGCCAAGAGGATCAACAGGACTCCTACGAGCAGTACTTC
>TRBJ2-3|TRBV5-1|-|-
CASSLGPSTDTQYF
TGCGCCAGCAGCTTGGGGCCGAGCACAGATACGCAGTATTTT
>TRBJ2-1|TRBV13|-|TRBD2
CASSSGLAGIEQFF
TGTGCCAGCAGCTCAGGACTAGCGGGAATTGAGCAGTTCTTC
>TRBJ1-2|TRBV19|-|TRBD1
CASIPQGASYGYTF
TGTGCCAGTATCCCACAGGGGGCTAGCTATGGCTACACCTTC
>TRBJ2-4|TRBV19|-|-
CASSIEGAVHIQYF
TGTGCCAGTAGTATAGAGGGGGCTGTACACATTCAGTACTTC
>TRBJ2-1|TRBV28|-|TRBD2
CASSSVAGGRGNEQFF
TGTGCCAGCAGTTCGGTAGCGGGAGGCCGAGGAAATGAGCAGTTCTTC
>TRBJ2-1|TRBV9|-|TRBD2
CASTKRGGMNEQFF
TGTGCCAGCACCAAGCGGGGGGGGATGAATGAGCAGTTCTTC
>TRBJ2-1|TRBV6-1|-|TRBD2
CASSEDAASGGPYNEQFF
TGTGCCAGCAGTGAAGATGCGGCTAGCGGTGGCCCCTACAATGAGCAGTTCTTC
>TRBJ2-7|TRBV5-5|-|TRBD1
CASSLGDSYYEQYF
TGTGCCAGCAGCTTGGGGGACAGTTACTACGAGCAGTACTTC
>TRBJ2-1|TRBV7-7|-|-
CASSLVAGSSYNEQFF
TGTGCCAGCAGCTTAGTTGCGGGGAGCTCCTACAATGAGCAGTTCTTC
>TRBJ2-7|TRBV11-2|-|-
CASSPLLDEQYF
TGTGCCAGCAGCCCCCTTCTCGACGAGCAGTACTTC